One sample yielded the 32 T cell receptor beta chains listed below, sequenced in a study of CD4 and CD8 cells across lung adenocarcinoma regions. TCRdb called the PCR reads again in MiXCR, with one record for every CDR3 protein. This table holds 1,500 to 2,000 distinct CDR3 sequences, 46% found once. Specimen: CD4+ T cells from the center of a lung tumor. The origin of the receptors is a female donor with lung adenocarcinoma. The CD4 and CD8 labels of this study may be unreliable.

This clonotype was observed a handful of times. This chain connects TRBV7-8 to TRBJ2-1, with 9 nucleotides matching TRBD2. The CDR3 runs to 19 residues. CDR1 SGHVS and CDR2 FQNEAQ come from the germline V gene. The J segment lost 0 bases and the V segment lost 6 bases, leaving 15 bases of the junction unmatched. CDR3 DNA: TGTGCCAGCAGACCCGGGACTAGCCGGGAAAGGGGCTCCTACAATGAGCAGTTCTTC. It codes for CASRPGTSRERGSYNEQFF.

In the case of this clonotype: The conserved closing phenylalanine or tryptophan is absent in this CDR3, likely reflecting a read error. No DNA is shown, since the ends of the CDR3 on it are uncertain; the CDR3 is the one TCRdb lists. The V gene is TRBV27, the J gene TRBJ2-1; the tabulated D call, TRBD1, remains unverified against the DNA. The CDR3 length is 10 residues, termini included. The germline CDR1 and CDR2 sequences are MNHEY and SMNVEV (reference sequence). The CDR3 reads CAKTMGRVIL.

Only a few counts were recorded for this clonotype. This sequence joins TRBV4-2 and TRBJ2-4; tentatively, D is TRBD2 (5 bases). The V end was cut by 1 base, the J end by 1 base, with 11 bases between. The CDR3 consists of 16 residues. CDR1 LGHNA and CDR2 YNFKEQ come from the germline V gene. The CDR3 sequence is CASSQVRWEAKNIQYF. DNA for the CDR3: TGTGCCAGCAGCCAAGTGAGGTGGGAGGCCAAAAACATTCAGTACTTC.

CDR3: CASSYVSLAVSTEEQYF. Written as DNA, the CDR3 is TGTGCCAGCAGTTACGTCAGCTTAGCTGTGAGCACAGAGGAGCAGTATTTT. The V gene is TRBV6-5, the J gene TRBJ2-2; no clear D gene. Judging by the DNA end, TRBJ2-3 fits better; the J call may be wrong. CDR3 length: 17 amino acids. Germline loops: CDR1 MNHEY, CDR2 SVGAGI.

V usage is TRBV3-1 and J usage is TRBJ2-1, with 7 bases lining up with TRBD2. The junction had 12 bases not matched to a gene; V was cut back by 6 bases and J by 7 bases. The germline CDR1 and CDR2 sequences are LGHDT and YNNKEL (reference sequence). The CDR3 loop spans 15 amino acids. The CDR3 sequence is CASSRLGGRRNEQFF. DNA for the CDR3: TGTGCCAGCAGTCGTTTGGGGGGGAGGAGGAATGAGCAGTTCTTC.

J is TRBJ2-3 and V is TRBV6-1, with D perhaps TRBD1 or TRBD2 (5 bases each). Gene TRBJ2-5 matches the end of the DNA better, so the J call may be wrong. In germline, CDR1 is MNHNS, CDR2 SASEGT. The CDR3 loop spans 16 amino acids. The CDR3 protein is CASSGGIPRLRGDQYF. DNA for the CDR3: TGTGCCAGCAGTGGGGGGATCCCGCGATTAAGGGGTGACCAGTACTTC.

The sample holds a few counts of this clonotype. The chain employs TRBV30 and TRBJ2-1; D may be TRBD1 or TRBD2 (5 bases each). Looked up from germline, CDR1 is GTSNPN and CDR2 is SVGIG (reference sequence). Trimming removed 0 bases from V and 4 bases from J, with 10 bases in between. The CDR3 has 14 amino acids. The CDR3 coding sequence is TGTGCCTGGAGTGTCGGGACCCCTTACAATGAGCAGTTCTTC. It encodes CAWSVGTPYNEQFF.

In its sample, this clonotype is medium-sized. The V gene is TRBV6-1, the J gene TRBJ2-5; possibly TRBD2 for D (5 bases). Germline V gene data show CDR1 as MNHNS and CDR2 as SASEGT. The CDR3 runs 15 residues. V lost 0 bases, J lost 11 bases, and 19 bases lay in between. The CDR3 region is CASSEAPPGTWEQYF. The CDR3 DNA reads as TGTGCCAGCAGTGAAGCGCCCCCCGGCACTTGGGAGCAGTACTTC.

This chain links TRBV7-2 with TRBJ2-1, with a weak D call TRBD2 (5 bases). TRBJ2-7 matches the DNA end more closely, so the J call is doubtful. The CDR3 totals 13 residues. Germline V gives CDR1 SGHTA, CDR2 FQGNSA. CDR3 in amino acids: CASSLTRDYEQYF. The CDR3 coding sequence is TGTGCCAGCAGCCTGACCCGGGATTACGAGCAGTACTTC.

This clonotype was picked up one time. This chain connects TRBV27 to TRBJ2-1, with D perhaps matching TRBD2 (7 bases). The J call may be mistaken, given a closer DNA end match to TRBJ2-7. This CDR3 has 15 amino acids. Germline V gene lookup returns CDR1 MNHEY and CDR2 SMNVEV (reference sequence). This chain's CDR3 is CASSLWGGGFDEQYF. The DNA of the CDR3 is TGTGCCAGCAGTTTATGGGGGGGCGGATTCGACGAGCAGTACTTC.

Sample share makes this clonotype large (0.1 to 1%). This sequence joins TRBV27 and TRBJ2-2; D may be TRBD2 (5 bases). Germline loops: CDR1 MNHEY, CDR2 SMNVEV (reference sequence). V lost 6 bases and J 1 base, leaving 12 bases between the germline ends. The CDR3 is made up of 15 amino acids. This chain's CDR3 is CASSLGLMNTGELFF. For the CDR3, the DNA is TGTGCCAGCAGCTTAGGACTGATGAACACCGGGGAGCTGTTTTTT.

For the CDR3, the DNA is TGTGCCAGCAGCTTAGCTGGCCTAGCGGGAAACTACAATGAGCAGTTCTTC. Protein sequence: CASSLAGLAGNYNEQFF. The chain combines TRBV7-6 with TRBJ2-1, with 9 bases fitting TRBD2. The CDR3 runs 17 residues. V shed 0 bases and J 3 bases; nucleotides not matched to a gene: 6. Germline V gene data show CDR1 as SGHVS and CDR2 as FNYEAQ.

J is TRBJ2-1 and V is TRBV6-1; D remains unclear. Matching the DNA end better, TRBJ2-7 makes the J call doubtful. The CDR3 covers 12 residues. Per the germline V gene, CDR1 is MNHNS and CDR2 is SASEGT. The CDR3 protein is CASSGSRGEQYF. The DNA of the CDR3 is TGTGCCAGCAGTGGTTCGAGAGGCGAGCAGTACTTC.

By share, this clonotype counts as large (0.1 to 1%). J is TRBJ2-1 and V is TRBV27; tentative D call: TRBD2 (6 bases). The J call may be mistaken, given a closer DNA end match to TRBJ2-7. CDR1 is MNHEY, CDR2 SMNVEV, per germline (reference sequence). The length of the CDR3 is 14 residues. CDR3 amino acids: CASSLERAPYEQYF. The CDR3 coding sequence is TGTGCCAGCAGTTTGGAGCGGGCGCCCTACGAGCAGTACTTC.

Worth noting for this clonotype: Possible read error: a much larger clone is one base away. CDR3 coding DNA: TGTGCCAGCAGACTAGCGGGATGGCAGGCTTGGGAGACCCAGTTCTTC. Translating it yields CASRLAGWQAWETQFF. J is TRBJ2-4 and V is TRBV6-1; 10 bases are a match to TRBD2. The DNA end lines up better with TRBJ2-1; the J call may be wrong. CDR1 is MNHNS and CDR2 is SASEGT in the germline V gene. CDR3 size: 16 residues.

The V and J genes are TRBV6-1 and TRBJ2-3, with D uncertain. Trimming removed 6 bases from V and 0 bases from J, with 7 bases in between. The CDR3 extends over 13 amino acids. In germline, CDR1 is MNHNS, CDR2 SASEGT. CDR3 DNA: TGTGCCAGCAGCCCCTTTAGCACAGATACGCAGTATTTT. Its translation: CASSPFSTDTQYF.

By share, this clonotype counts as medium-sized. The rearrangement uses TRBV6-1 and TRBJ2-3, with a possible D match to TRBD2 (9 bases). This CDR3 comprises 18 residues. Germline CDR1 is MNHNS and CDR2 is SASEGT. With 1 base removed from V and 3 bases from J, the gap between germline ends came to 20 bases. CDR3 sequence: CASSEVAGARGQTDTQYF. The CDR3 DNA reads TGTGCCAGCAGTGAAGTAGCGGGGGCCAGGGGGCAAACAGATACGCAGTATTTT.

The sample holds one count of this clonotype. The CDR3 DNA is TGTGCCAGCAGGAGACAGGGTACCTACAATGAGCAGTTCTTC. The encoded protein is CASRRQGTYNEQFF. V and J are TRBV6-1 and TRBJ2-1, with 7 bases aligning to TRBD1. This CDR3 is 14 amino acids long. The germline gives CDR1 MNHNS, CDR2 SASEGT. V gave up 6 bases and J gave up 2 bases; unmatched junction bases: 4.

The chain has TRBV6-5 and TRBJ2-1, with 8 positions matching TRBD2. V lost 4 bases and J lost 5; bases outside the gene matches: 4. Germline CDR1 and CDR2: MNHEY and SVGAGI. The CDR3 is made up of 14 amino acids. As DNA, the CDR3 is TGTGCCAGCAGTTCAAGCGGGAGTAACAATGAGCAGTTCTTC. Its protein product is CASSSSGSNNEQFF.

This clonotype rates as medium-sized. The chain couples TRBV7-2 to TRBJ1-1; 7 bases agree with TRBD1. V trimming: 4 bases; J trimming: 5 bases; junction bases outside the gene matches: 7. This CDR3 has 14 amino acids. Germline CDR1 is SGHTA and CDR2 is FQGNSA. CDR3: CASSSRQGSTEAFF. CDR3 in DNA: TGTGCCAGCAGCTCGAGACAGGGAAGTACTGAAGCTTTCTTT.

This clonotype was observed a few times. The chain is built from TRBV20-1 and TRBJ2-1, with 9 nucleotides matching TRBD2. The CDR3 is made up of 17 amino acids. Germline-derived CDR1 and CDR2 are DFQATT and SNEGSKA (reference sequence). V gave up 1 base and J gave up 8 bases; unmatched junction bases: 15. The CDR3 bases are TGCAGTGCTAGAGCCCGGGGTAGGGCTAGCGGGATTTATGAGCAGTTCTTC. Its translation is CSARARGRASGIYEQFF.

This clonotype was seen a few times. The rearrangement joins TRBV27 to TRBJ2-5, with D possibly called TRBD1 or TRBD2 (6 bases each). The J call may be mistaken, given a closer DNA end match to TRBJ2-7. The CDR3 sequence is 13 residues long. Per the germline V gene, CDR1 is MNHEY and CDR2 is SMNVEV (reference sequence). The CDR3 region is CASSLGRGGEQYF. The CDR3 DNA reads as TGTGCCAGCAGTTTAGGCAGGGGAGGCGAGCAGTACTTC.

This clonotype was counted a few times. The chain recombines TRBV6-1 with TRBJ2-5, with D possibly TRBD1 on 6 matching bases. The DNA matches TRBJ2-7 better at its end, which makes the J call doubtful. Germline values: CDR1 MNHNS, CDR2 SASEGT. CDR3 length equals 14 residues. CDR3 loop: CASRKRDTAYEQYF. The CDR3 DNA follows: TGTGCCAGCAGAAAAAGGGACACAGCCTACGAGCAGTACTTC.

Note on this clonotype: A read error may produce the germline difference seen at one junction end. The chain links TRBV25-1 to TRBJ2-4, with D unresolved. The CDR3 loop spans 14 amino acids. The germline CDR1 and CDR2 sequences are MGHDK and SYGVNS. The CDR3 here is CAGSAAGAKKIQYF. In DNA form, the CDR3 reads TGTGCCGGCAGTGCGGCAGGTGCCAAAAAGATTCAGTACTTC. The complete variable domain, with remaining parts taken from reference TRBV25-1 and TRBJ2-4, reads EADIYQTPRYLVIGTGKKITLECSQTMGHDKMYWYQQDPGMELHLIHYSYGVNSTEKGDLSSESTVSRIRTEHFPLTLESARPSHTSQYLCAGSAAGAKKIQYFGAGTRLSVL.

This clonotype was seen a few times. The genes are TRBV4-1 and TRBJ2-3; TRBD1 aligns across 9 bases. The CDR3 covers 16 residues. From germline, CDR1 is MGHRA and CDR2 YSYEKL. V dropped 4 bases and J dropped 5; count of bases not matched to a gene: 10. The CDR3 nucleotides read TGCGCCAGCAGCCCTCTACTAACAGGGGGCAAAGATACGCAGTATTTT. Translation gives CASSPLLTGGKDTQYF.

Relative to its sample, this clonotype is large. This chain uses TRBV27 with TRBJ2-1; 7 nucleotides align to TRBD2. The V gene end was trimmed by 4 bases and the J gene end by 10 bases; junction bases not matched to a gene: 7. There are 13 residues in the CDR3. Germline V gives CDR1 MNHEY, CDR2 SMNVEV (reference sequence). CDR3 in amino acids: CASSYSSGGEQFF. The CDR3 region has the DNA TGTGCCAGCAGTTACTCTAGCGGTGGGGAGCAGTTCTTC.

In its sample, this clonotype ranks as large (0.1 to 1%). The gene calls are TRBV27 and TRBJ2-3, with 10 bases fitting TRBD1. The CDR3 covers 15 residues. Germline V gene lookup returns CDR1 MNHEY and CDR2 SMNVEV (reference sequence). Trimming took 5 bases from V and 2 from J; bases not matched to a gene: 4. CDR3 amino acids: CASSLTGGFTDTQYF. The CDR3 coding sequence is TGTGCCAGCAGTCTGACAGGGGGCTTCACAGATACGCAGTATTTT.

Within the sample, this clonotype is medium-sized. The J gene is TRBJ2-3, the V gene TRBV4-1, with a tentative D call TRBD2 (6 bases). The length of the CDR3 is 14 residues. In germline, CDR1 is MGHRA, CDR2 YSYEKL. V lost 4 bases, J lost 2 bases, and 10 bases lay in between. For the CDR3, the DNA is TGCGCCAGCAGCCTGGGACTGAACACAGATACGCAGTATTTT. Translated: CASSLGLNTDTQYF.

There are a few counts of this clonotype. The chain employs TRBV3-1 and TRBJ2-1; 7 positions match TRBD2. The DNA end is a closer match to TRBJ2-7, so the J assignment may be wrong. Germline V gene sequence: CDR1 LGHDT, CDR2 YNNKEL (reference sequence). The CDR3 runs to 14 residues. CDR3 residues: CASRSGGPLYEQYF. The CDR3 DNA is TGTGCCAGCAGGTCGGGAGGCCCTCTCTACGAGCAGTACTTC.

This clonotype was counted a few times. The chain is built from TRBV10-3 and TRBJ2-3; 7 bases are a match to TRBD2. The trim removed 7 bases at V and 0 bases at J, leaving 7 bases unmatched. Germline lookup yields CDR1 ENHRY and CDR2 SYGVKD. The CDR3 loop spans 15 amino acids. The CDR3 nucleotides read TGTGCCATCAAAGGGGAGCGGGAAAGCACAGATACGCAGTATTTT. The encoded protein is CAIKGERESTDTQYF.

In its sample, this clonotype ranks as large. This chain joins TRBV6-5 and TRBJ2-3, with TRBD2 matching 7 bases. The trim removed 2 bases at V and 1 base at J, leaving 3 bases unmatched. The germline V gene encodes CDR1 MNHEY and CDR2 SVGAGI. The CDR3 runs 15 residues. CDR3 protein: CASSYRAGGTDTQYF. The CDR3, as DNA: TGTGCCAGCAGTTACCGGGCGGGGGGCACAGATACGCAGTATTTT.

The DNA of the CDR3 is TGCGCCAGCGGAGGAGTAGGGAGAGGAGGCACAGATACGCAGTATTTT. Translating it yields CASGGVGRGGTDTQYF. The chain employs TRBV4-1 and TRBJ2-3; D might be TRBD2 (5 bases). The ends were cut back, 8 bases at V and 1 base at J, with 19 bases in the middle. The CDR3 has 16 amino acids. CDR1 is MGHRA, CDR2 YSYEKL, per germline.